The source of this T cell receptor beta chain is a study of naive and memory T cell subsets. Looked up from germline, CDR1 is SGHDT and CDR2 is YYEEEE. Trimming shortened V by 1 base and J by 2 bases, and 10 bases separated the two germline ends. The CDR3 loop spans 15 amino acids. Amplification of ligated cDNA took four PCR rounds with SP2 and nested alpha and beta constant primers. For blood and skin samples, reverse transcription used TCR alpha and beta constant primers. One entry per CDR3 protein results from TCRdb running MiXCR on the 5' RACE reads. The sample has more than 45,000 distinct CDR3 sequences, around 7.3% seen once. An oligonucleotide containing a UMI was ligated to the 3' end of TCR cDNA. RNA was extracted from around 2.7 ml of whole blood of healthy adults.

The sequence was obtained from a male donor in good health. The chain has TRBV5-6 and TRBJ2-1, with D possibly being TRBD2 (5 bases). CDR3 sequence reads: CASSLRLNTYNEQFF. The DNA for the CDR3 is TGTGCCAGCAGCTTGAGACTAAACACCTACAATGAGCAGTTCTTC.